What follows are 25 T cell receptor beta chains derived from one specimen sequenced in a study of patients and donors after allogeneic stem cell transplantation. TCRdb re-analysed the RT-PCR reads in MiXCR, keeping a single row per CDR3 protein. The table has around 200,000 distinct CDR3 sequences, 35% to 45% seen once. Sequences were obtained from blood, either unsorted or a sorted T cell fraction (not recorded which). These receptors were taken from a human donor who was either an allogeneic HSCT recipient or a stem cell or donor lymphocyte infusion donor (not recorded which). It is not recorded whose cells these are; they may come from a transplant donor.

The chain links TRBV7-9 to TRBJ1-1; D not certain. Germline lookup yields CDR1 SEHNR and CDR2 FQNEAQ (reference sequence). Trimming removed 2 bases from V and 0 bases from J, with 10 bases in between. This CDR3 has 15 amino acids. CDR3 sequence reads: CASSLRMELNTEAFF. The DNA of the CDR3 is TGTGCCAGCAGCTTACGGATGGAACTGAACACTGAAGCTTTCTTT.

The chain joins TRBV20-1 to TRBJ1-2, with D maybe TRBD1 (6 bases). The V gene lost 3 bases and the J gene lost 0 bases, with 11 bases spanning the gap. The germline CDR1 and CDR2 sequences are DFQATT and SNEGSKA (reference sequence). The CDR3 covers 14 residues. The DNA of the CDR3 is TGCAGTGCTAGTAAGGGACAATCTAACTATGGCTACACCTTC. Translated: CSASKGQSNYGYTF.

The CDR3 DNA follows: TGCGCCAGCAGCCGAGGGACAGGGGCAGGAAACACCATATATTTT. Protein product: CASSRGTGAGNTIYF. V is TRBV4-3 and J is TRBJ1-3, with TRBD1 identical over 10 bases. Germline CDR1 is LGHNA and CDR2 is YSLEER. With V trimmed by 4 bases and J by 4 bases, 4 bases remained unmatched. The CDR3 is 15 amino acids.

This clonotype was observed a few times. The chain combines TRBV12-3 or TRBV12-4 with TRBJ1-4, with 12 bases aligning to TRBD1. The CDR3 has 14 amino acids. Trimming took 4 bases from V and 8 from J; bases not matched to a gene: 2. The CDR3 region is CASSWGQGAEKLFF. Here the CDR3 DNA reads TGTGCCAGCAGTTGGGGACAGGGGGCAGAAAAACTGTTTTTT.

This chain uses TRBV12-3 or TRBV12-4 with TRBJ2-1, with 7 bases identical to TRBD1. Trimming took 5 bases from V and 7 from J; bases not matched to a gene: 8. CDR3 length equals 14 residues. The CDR3 coding sequence is TGTGCCAGCAGTCGGGACAGTAGGGGAAATGAGCAGTTCTTC. The encoded protein is CASSRDSRGNEQFF.

The J gene is TRBJ1-3, the V gene TRBV2; D might be TRBD1 (5 bases). Trimming stripped 6 bases from V and 0 bases from J, with 9 bases between. CDR3 length: 14 amino acids. From germline, CDR1 is SNHLY and CDR2 FYNNEI. In DNA, the CDR3 is TGTGCCAGCAGGCCAGACAGCTCTGGAAACACCATATATTTT. Encoded protein: CASRPDSSGNTIYF.

This clonotype was counted only a few times. The chain is built from TRBV12-3 or TRBV12-4 and TRBJ1-1, with TRBD1 identical over 9 bases. V trimming: 3 bases; J trimming: 10 bases; junction bases outside the gene matches: 3. The CDR3 runs to 12 residues. This CDR3 is CASSLGTGTAFF. The CDR3 DNA reads TGTGCCAGCAGTTTGGGGACAGGGACAGCTTTCTTT.

CDR3 amino acids: CASSLPRSSDTQYF. CDR3 sequence (DNA): TGCGCCAGCAGCTTACCTAGGAGTAGCGATACGCAGTATTTT. The chain recombines TRBV5-1 with TRBJ2-3; D remains unclear. The CDR3 contains 14 residues. The germline V gene has CDR1 SGHRS and CDR2 YFSETQ. The germline V and J ends were trimmed by 2 bases and 6 bases, with 13 bases remaining between them.

The chain carries TRBV29-1 and TRBJ1-5; weak D call: TRBD1 (6 bases). Germline values: CDR1 SQVTM, CDR2 ANQGSEA. CDR3 length: 13 residues. V lost 5 bases and J 3 bases, leaving 11 bases between the germline ends. CDR3 nucleotide sequence: TGCAGCGTTTCTACAGGGCACAATCAGCCCCAGCATTTT. Translated: CSVSTGHNQPQHF.

This chain connects TRBV3-1 to TRBJ1-6; D is possibly TRBD1 (5 bases). V lost 1 base and J lost 13, with 11 bases in between. Germline values: CDR1 LGHDT, CDR2 YNNKEL (reference sequence). The CDR3 spans 13 residues. The CDR3 bases are TGTGCCAGCAGCCAAGTGTCAGGGAGGCCCCTCCACTTT. Translated, it gives CASSQVSGRPLHF. The variable domain in full, completed from reference TRBV3-1 and TRBJ1-6, reads DTAVSQTPKYLVTQMGNDKSIKCEQNLGHDTMYWYKQDSKKFLKIMFSYNNKELIINETVPNRFSPKSPDKAHLNLHINSLELGDSAVYFCASSQVSGRPLHFGNGTRLTVT.

Concerning this clonotype itself: A junction boundary mismatches the germline segment, possibly from a read error. The V gene is TRBV18, the J gene TRBJ1-3; D possibly corresponds to TRBD1 (6 bases). CDR3 size: 16 residues. Germline values: CDR1 KGHSH, CDR2 LQKENI. DNA of the CDR3: TGTGCCAGCTCACCCCAGGGGCATATCGCTGGAGACACCATATATTTT. Protein product: CASSPQGHIAGDTIYF.

The chain carries TRBV7-6 and TRBJ2-3, with TRBD1 matching 7 bases. This CDR3 is built from 15 residues. After removal of 5 bases from V and 0 bases from J, the junction contained 5 bases not matched to a gene. In germline, CDR1 is SGHVS, CDR2 FNYEAQ. The CDR3 region is CASSPGQTSTDTQYF. CDR3 DNA sequence: TGTGCCAGCAGCCCGGGACAGACTAGCACAGATACGCAGTATTTT.

The table lists this clonotype with a few counts. The chain carries TRBV4-2 and TRBJ1-4; D unresolved. CDR1 and CDR2 (germline): LGHNA, YNFKEQ. V lost 6 bases, J lost 3 bases, and 11 bases lay in between. The CDR3 length is 14 residues. CDR3 nucleotides: TGTGCCAGCAGGGGGATTCGGGCTAATGAAAAACTGTTTTTT. Its protein is CASRGIRANEKLFF.

This chain connects TRBV2 to TRBJ2-1; D is uncertain. The CDR3 is 14 residues long. V lost 3 bases, J lost 0 bases, and 6 bases lay in between. Germline V gene data show CDR1 as SNHLY and CDR2 as FYNNEI. The CDR3 loop is CASSDRTSYNEQFF. CDR3 nucleotides: TGTGCCAGCAGTGACAGGACCTCCTACAATGAGCAGTTCTTC.

The chain links TRBV4-3 to TRBJ2-3, with D unresolved. V was shortened by 0 bases and J by 2 bases, with 6 bases between the two germline ends. This CDR3 is built from 14 residues. The germline gives CDR1 LGHNA, CDR2 YSLEER. CDR3 region: CASSQDRATDTQYF. In DNA, the CDR3 is TGCGCCAGCAGCCAAGATCGGGCCACAGATACGCAGTATTTT.

The chain joins TRBV11-2 to TRBJ1-3; perhaps TRBD1 as D (6 bases). The CDR3 has 16 amino acids. From germline, CDR1 is SGHAT and CDR2 FQNNGV. Trimming removed 2 bases from V and 4 bases from J, with 15 bases in between. CDR3 amino acids: CASSLQGAGVGNTIYF. In DNA, the CDR3 is TGTGCCAGCAGCTTACAAGGTGCAGGGGTGGGAAACACCATATATTTT.

V usage is TRBV6-1 and J usage is TRBJ2-3; D ambiguous. Germline lookup yields CDR1 MNHNS and CDR2 SASEGT. The CDR3 is made up of 12 amino acids. V shed 2 bases and J shed 2 bases, with 2 bases lying between them. The CDR3 coding sequence is TGTGCCAGCAGTGAACCCACAGATACGCAGTATTTT. It specifies CASSEPTDTQYF.

This sequence joins TRBV20-1 and TRBJ1-1; D perhaps matches TRBD1 (5 bases). Per the germline V gene, CDR1 is DFQATT and CDR2 is SNEGSKA (reference sequence). Trimming stripped 3 bases from V and 0 bases from J, with 14 bases between. The CDR3 extends over 15 amino acids. CDR3 in DNA: TGCAGTGCTAGCAAGGCCCGGGGCATGAACACTGAAGCTTTCTTT. Amino acids: CSASKARGMNTEAFF.

This clonotype was detected only a few times. One end of the junction varies from germline; a read error may be responsible. The chain couples TRBV7-2 to TRBJ1-1, with D perhaps matching TRBD1 (5 bases). This CDR3 comprises 11 residues. CDR1 is SGHTA and CDR2 is FQGNSA in the germline V gene. The CDR3 region has the DNA TGTGCCAGCAGCTTGGGACGGAACGGAAGCTTT. It is translated as CASSLGRNGSF.

At least ten counts were recorded for this clonotype. The chain is built from TRBV10-3 and TRBJ1-4; no clear D gene. Germline lookup yields CDR1 ENHRY and CDR2 SYGVKD. This CDR3 has 11 amino acids. Trimming stripped 5 bases from V and 7 bases from J, with 5 bases between. Here the CDR3 DNA reads TGTGCCATCAGTCCCGGTGAAAAACTGTTTTTT. It specifies CAISPGEKLFF.

The rearrangement uses TRBV28 and TRBJ2-5, with 8 bases fitting TRBD1. CDR3 length equals 14 residues. V was clipped by 3 bases and J by 4 bases; unmatched bases: 4. Germline V CDR1 and CDR2: MDHEN, SYDVKM. The CDR3 DNA sequence: TGTGCCAGCAGTTTTGACAGGGGAAGAGAGACCCAGTACTTC. Translating it yields CASSFDRGRETQYF.

CDR3 region: CASSEGVALNTEAFF. In nucleotides, the CDR3 is TGTGCCAGCAGTGAAGGCGTAGCCTTGAACACTGAAGCTTTCTTT. This chain connects TRBV6-1 to TRBJ1-1, with D unclear. Germline assignment: CDR1 MNHNS and CDR2 SASEGT. This CDR3 is built from 15 residues. Trimming removed 1 base at V and 0 bases at J, with 9 bases between.

This chain joins TRBV12-3 or TRBV12-4 and TRBJ1-5; 7 bases map to TRBD1. V gave up 7 bases and J gave up 5 bases; unmatched junction bases: 8. The CDR3 is 14 amino acids. In nucleotides, the CDR3 is TGTGCCAGCACCCAAGACAGGGCCGATCAGCCCCAGCATTTT. Protein sequence: CASTQDRADQPQHF.

This clonotype occurred a few times. V gene TRBV9 combines with J gene TRBJ1-1; the match to TRBD1 covers 7 bases. The junction had 4 bases not matched to a gene; V was cut back by 0 bases and J by 5 bases. In germline, CDR1 is SGDLS, CDR2 YYNGEE. The CDR3 consists of 14 residues. The CDR3 spells CASSVAGGHTEAFF. CDR3 in DNA: TGTGCCAGCAGCGTAGCAGGGGGTCATACTGAAGCTTTCTTT. Full variable domain (missing parts from reference TRBV9 and TRBJ1-1): DSGVTQTPKHLITATGQRVTLRCSPRSGDLSVYWYQQSLDQGLQFLIQYYNGEERAKGNILERFSAQQFPDLHSELNLSSLELGDSALYFCASSVAGGHTEAFFGQGTRLTVV.

Only a few counts were recorded for this clonotype. This chain uses TRBV5-1 with TRBJ1-5, with TRBD1 as a possible D gene (6 bases). The CDR3 has 14 residues. V lost 2 bases to trimming and J lost 7 bases, with 13 bases between them. Germline V CDR1 and CDR2: SGHRS, YFSETQ. CDR3 nucleotides: TGCGCCAGCAGCTTTTCTGGGGGCGGCCAGCCCCAGCATTTT. Translated, it gives CASSFSGGGQPQHF.